The clone carrying this TCR beta chain was found a few times. The data were taken from a study of identical twins. V lost 2 bases to trimming and J lost 5 bases, with 9 bases between them. The CDR3 sequence is 14 residues long. MiXCR, applied by TCRdb to the 5' RACE reads, yields one record per CDR3 protein. The data hold 450,000 to 500,000 distinct CDR3 sequences, with more than 13% observed a single time. These data also formed part of another study, on yellow fever vaccine responses in identical twins.

The sequenced material came from CD4+ T cells sorted from blood. This rearrangement joins TRBV12-3 or TRBV12-4 to TRBJ2-2, with a possible D match to TRBD1 (5 bases). The sequence came from a woman aged 18 to 35 in good health. Here the CDR3 DNA reads TGTGCCAGCAGTTTAAGGGGTTCGACCGGGGAGCTGTTTTTT. This encodes CASSLRGSTGELFF.